This T cell receptor (beta chain) was captured in a study of T-cell memory formation after mild COVID-19. The overall study: Clustering of TCRs was largely donor specific. Study findings and constraints: Some clones that responded were present in memory (sampled pre-infection), which suggests cross-reactive memory joined. Clones that shrank (day 15 to 85) were balanced CD4/CD8, whereas later expanders leaned CD4+.

TCR alpha and TCR beta cDNA libraries carrying sample barcodes and UMIs came from 5'RACE with constant-segment primers. From the 5' RACE reads, TCRdb called clonotypes with MiXCR, one entry per CDR3 protein. This sample has roughly 240,000 distinct CDR3 sequences, with 15% to 17% found just once. This clonotype was found a few times. Its antigen is not identified. The V gene lost 4 bases and the J gene lost 3 bases, with 13 bases spanning the gap. CDR1 is SGHTA and CDR2 is FQGNSA in the germline V gene. The length of the CDR3 is 14 residues. The sequence derives from an adult woman who had mild COVID-19 (a few samples of this study predate the infection). Cell type and time point are not known. The V gene is TRBV7-2, the J gene TRBJ2-7; D is unresolved. Sequenced material: PBMCs or a T cell subset sorted from them (not recorded which). The CDR3 loop is CASSSTPGYYEQYF. The CDR3 DNA reads as TGTGCCAGCAGCTCCACTCCGGGCTACTACGAGCAGTACTTC.